Listed below are T cell receptor beta chains from one sample, sequenced in a study of blood T cells in healthy people across ages. Each CDR3 protein is one row after TCRdb ran MiXCR on the 5' RACE reads. The data hold roughly 1.6 million distinct CDR3 sequences, with around 35% observed a single time. The sequenced sample consisted of blood. The receptors stem from a woman aged 25 to 39 in good health. Each CDR3 is given with its conserved first and last residue. A D gene is named only where the DNA matches it firmly. A clone size is listed for some rows: how often the clone was seen (once, few, many), or a class if it is expanded.

J: TRBJ1-5; V: TRBV5-1; size: NA; D: NA; DNA: TGCGCCAGCAGCCCCTCTTGGGGTAAGGGCAATCAGCCCCAGCATTTT; CDR3: CASSPSWGKGNQPQHF
J: TRBJ2-1; V: TRBV6-6; size: NA; D: NA; DNA: TGTGCCAGCAGTTACCGCCGGACAGAGAATGAGCAGTTCTTC; CDR3: CASSYRRTENEQFF
J: TRBJ2-3; V: TRBV20-1; size: few; D: TRBD2; DNA: TGCAGTTGTGGACTAGCGGGAGTTGAAGATACGCAGTATTTT; CDR3: CSCGLAGVEDTQYF
J: TRBJ2-3; V: TRBV19; size: few; D: NA; DNA: TGTGCCAGTAGTATAGGGGTCAGCGAGCAGTCAGATACGCAGTATTTT; CDR3: CASSIGVSEQSDTQYF
J: TRBJ2-3; V: TRBV5-1; size: NA; D: NA; DNA: TGCGCCAGCAGCTTGGAGAGGGGGGCTACAGATACGCAGTATTTT; CDR3: CASSLERGATDTQYF
J: TRBJ1-2; V: TRBV20-1; size: few; D: NA; DNA: TGCAGTGCCCGAACGGGACCGATCAACTATGGCTACACCTTC; CDR3: CSARTGPINYGYTF
J: TRBJ2-3; V: TRBV10-3; size: many; D: TRBD1; DNA: TGTGCCATCAGTGAGGACAGGGCGTATACAGATACGCAGTATTTT; CDR3: CAISEDRAYTDTQYF
J: TRBJ2-1; V: TRBV11-2; size: NA; D: NA; DNA: TGTGCCAGCAGCCTCGACTGGACGGACGACAATGAGCAGTTCTTC; CDR3: CASSLDWTDDNEQFF
J: TRBJ2-1; V: TRBV5-1; size: NA; D: NA; DNA: TGCGCCAGCAGCTCTTACTTAACTACTAGCTCCTACAATGAGCAGTTCTTC; CDR3: CASSSYLTTSSYNEQFF
J: TRBJ2-1; V: TRBV20-1; size: few; D: TRBD2; DNA: TGCAGTGCTAGATCAGCGGGGGACCTCTACAATGAGCAGTTCTTC; CDR3: CSARSAGDLYNEQFF
J: TRBJ2-1; V: TRBV7-9; size: NA; D: TRBD1; DNA: TGTGCCAGCACCTTACGGACAGGGCTCGACAATGAGCAGTTCTTC; CDR3: CASTLRTGLDNEQFF
J: TRBJ2-1; V: TRBV6-1; size: few; D: TRBD1; DNA: TGTGCCAGCAGGGGGGGACAGGGGGCCTACAATGAGCAGTTCTTC; CDR3: CASRGGQGAYNEQFF
J: TRBJ1-2; V: TRBV18; size: few; D: TRBD1; DNA: TGTGCCAGCTCACCGTCGACAGGGAAAGGCTATGGCTACACCTTC; CDR3: CASSPSTGKGYGYTF
J: TRBJ2-3; V: TRBV5-1; size: few; D: NA; DNA: TGCGCCAGCAGCTCCCTGACCATCGGCGGGGCGCTCAAAGTAAAAGATACGCAGTATTTT; CDR3: CASSSLTIGGALKVKDTQYF
J: TRBJ1-1; V: TRBV12-3/TRBV12-4; size: few; D: NA; DNA: TGTGCCAGCAGTTTCGGCTTAGGCGGCACTGAAGCTTTCTTT; CDR3: CASSFGLGGTEAFF
J: TRBJ2-6; V: TRBV5-1; size: many; D: NA; DNA: TGCGCCAGCAGCAGCCAAGGGAAAGGGGCCAACGTCCTGACTTTC; CDR3: CASSSQGKGANVLTF
J: TRBJ2-7; V: TRBV7-3; size: few; D: NA; DNA: TGTGCCAGCAGCTTTACCCCCGGGGGCCACGAGCAGTACTTC; CDR3: CASSFTPGGHEQYF
J: TRBJ2-7; V: TRBV4-1; size: NA; D: NA; DNA: TGCGCCAGCAGCCAAGCTCGATACGGGATTAGACCGAGAAGCTCCTACGAGCAGTACTTC; CDR3: CASSQARYGIRPRSSYEQYF
J: TRBJ2-2; V: TRBV10-3; size: NA; D: TRBD2; DNA: TGTGCTTGCGGGAGAGGCACCGGGGAGCTGTTTTTT; CDR3: CACGRGTGELFF
J: TRBJ2-2; V: TRBV15; size: many; D: NA; DNA: TGTGCCACCAGCCCAGGGACAATGAACACCGGGGAGCTGTTTTTT; CDR3: CATSPGTMNTGELFF
J: TRBJ2-3; V: TRBV16; size: NA; D: NA; DNA: TGTGCCAGCAGCCAATTTGGGGAGGCAGATACGCAGTATTTT; CDR3: CASSQFGEADTQYF
J: TRBJ2-5; V: TRBV2; size: few; D: TRBD1; DNA: TGTGCCAGCAGTGAAGCAGGGGGCTTTGGGGGCCAGTACTTC; CDR3: CASSEAGGFGGQYF
J: TRBJ1-4; V: TRBV7-8; size: NA; D: NA; DNA: TGTGCCAGCGCCGCAAGATCGGCTAATGAAAAACTGTTTTTT; CDR3: CASAARSANEKLFF
J: TRBJ2-7; V: TRBV3-1; size: NA; D: TRBD2; DNA: TGTGCCAGCAGCCAACAGCGGGAGGGCCGGGAGTACTTC; CDR3: CASSQQREGREYF
J: TRBJ1-2; V: TRBV20-1; size: NA; D: NA; DNA: TGCAGTGCCCATGTCCTTGTAACCCAGGATGGCTACACCTTC; CDR3: CSAHVLVTQDGYTF
J: TRBJ2-7; V: TRBV5-1; size: NA; D: NA; DNA: TGCGCCAGCTGCTTGGGTGCGGCCAGCTCCTACGAGCAGTACTTC; CDR3: CASCLGAASSYEQYF
J: TRBJ2-7; V: TRBV7-2; size: NA; D: TRBD2; DNA: TGTGCCAGCAGCCCTTGGGCGGGGGGATACGAGCAGTACTTC; CDR3: CASSPWAGGYEQYF
J: TRBJ1-2; V: TRBV11-1; size: NA; D: TRBD1; DNA: TGTGCCAGCAGCTTAGGTCCGGGACAGGGGCGAACTAGCTATGGCTGCACCTTC; CDR3: CASSLGPGQGRTSYGCTF
J: TRBJ2-7; V: TRBV10-3; size: many; D: TRBD2; DNA: TGTGCCATCGCCCCTTCTGGAGCGGGAGACTACGAGCAGTACTTC; CDR3: CAIAPSGAGDYEQYF
J: TRBJ2-7; V: TRBV4-1; size: few; D: NA; DNA: TGCGCCAGCAGCCGCAAAACCGGGACACTCGAGCAGTACTTC; CDR3: CASSRKTGTLEQYF
J: TRBJ2-3; V: TRBV20-1; size: few; D: TRBD2; DNA: TGCAGTGCTCTAATAGCGGGGGCCGAGGATACGCAGTATTTT; CDR3: CSALIAGAEDTQYF
J: TRBJ2-6; V: TRBV20-1; size: NA; D: TRBD2; DNA: TGCAGTGCTGGAATGGCGGGAGTCTCTGGGGCCAACGTCCTGACTTTC; CDR3: CSAGMAGVSGANVLTF
J: TRBJ1-2; V: TRBV2; size: few; D: TRBD1; DNA: TGTGCCAGCAGTGGTGGGACAGGGGGTGGCTACACCTTC; CDR3: CASSGGTGGGYTF
J: TRBJ2-7; V: TRBV9; size: few; D: TRBD2; DNA: TGTGCCAGCAGCGTAGGGGAGCTAGCGGGAATCGTCTACGAGCAGTACTTC; CDR3: CASSVGELAGIVYEQYF
J: TRBJ2-7; V: TRBV5-1; size: NA; D: TRBD1; DNA: TGCGCCAGCAGCTCGCGGCTCCCCGGGACAGGGTCCTACGAGCAGTACTTC; CDR3: CASSSRLPGTGSYEQYF
J: TRBJ2-7; V: TRBV5-1; size: many; D: NA; DNA: TGCGCCAGCAGTAACGACGGCGGCTTCTACGAGCAGTACTTC; CDR3: CASSNDGGFYEQYF
J: TRBJ1-5; V: TRBV20-1; size: few; D: TRBD1; DNA: TGCAGTGCTAGGACAGGGGAACGAGGCAATCAGCCCCAGCATTTT; CDR3: CSARTGERGNQPQHF
J: TRBJ2-1; V: TRBV6-1; size: NA; D: NA; DNA: TGTGCCAGCAGTCCTAGCGTCTTCTCCTACAATGAGCAGTTCTTC; CDR3: CASSPSVFSYNEQFF
J: TRBJ2-2; V: TRBV28; size: few; D: TRBD2; DNA: TGTGCCAGCAGTTTATCCTTAGCGGGGACCGGGGAGCTGTTTTTT; CDR3: CASSLSLAGTGELFF
J: TRBJ2-3; V: TRBV7-2; size: NA; D: NA; DNA: TGTGCCGGCAGCTTAGGGGACCGAAGCACAGATACGCAGTATTTT; CDR3: CAGSLGDRSTDTQYF
J: TRBJ2-3; V: TRBV30; size: NA; D: NA; DNA: TGTGCCTGGAGTCCCCCTTGGACCACAGATACGCAGTATTTT; CDR3: CAWSPPWTTDTQYF
J: TRBJ2-5; V: TRBV20-1; size: many; D: NA; DNA: TGCAGTGCTAGAGGGGGCCTAGTTGCTAACCAGTACTTC; CDR3: CSARGGLVANQYF
J: TRBJ2-7; V: TRBV7-8; size: few; D: NA; DNA: TGTGCCAGCAGCTTAGTTGTAGGGACACAATTAACCTACGAGCAGTACTTC; CDR3: CASSLVVGTQLTYEQYF
J: TRBJ2-1; V: TRBV7-3; size: few; D: NA; DNA: TGTGCCAGCAGCCCCCACCCGGGGGTAGGGGATGAGCAGTTCTTC; CDR3: CASSPHPGVGDEQFF
J: TRBJ2-5; V: TRBV6-5; size: NA; D: NA; DNA: TGTGCCAGCAGTTACTCGCCGGGAGTGGAGACCCAGTACTTC; CDR3: CASSYSPGVETQYF
J: TRBJ2-5; V: TRBV29-1; size: NA; D: NA; DNA: TGCAGCGTTGCGGGGCAGGGTAGAGAAGAGACCCAGTACTTC; CDR3: CSVAGQGREETQYF